Listed here are 8 T cell receptor beta chains from one sample, sequenced in a study of response to subunit inactivated influenza vaccine. TCRdb re-derived calls from the RT-PCR reads in MiXCR, one entry per CDR3 protein. The table includes about 540,000 distinct CDR3 sequences, around a quarter detected once. These data were also reused for a study on T cells expressing NK-cell markers. As that study records: TCR beta libraries carry UMIs added by 5'RACE template switching.

Sequencing used CD4+ T cells sorted from PBMCs, obtained about 11 days after vaccination. Every receptor here comes from a man aged 50 to 60 who received an inactivated influenza vaccine.

This clonotype was seen only a few times. The V and J genes are TRBV9 and TRBJ2-4, with a possible D match to TRBD1 (6 bases). Trimming pared 2 bases from V and 0 bases from J, leaving 12 bases between. CDR3 length equals 16 residues. Germline V CDR1 and CDR2: SGDLS, YYNGEE. The DNA for the CDR3 is TGTGCCAGCAGCGTTACAGGGTCCGAAGCCAAAAACATTCAGTACTTC. Its protein is CASSVTGSEAKNIQYF.

The chain combines TRBV7-2 with TRBJ1-1; 7 bases fit TRBD1. The V gene end was trimmed by 8 bases and the J gene end by 5 bases; junction bases not matched to a gene: 8. The CDR3 totals 13 residues. Germline loops: CDR1 SGHTA, CDR2 FQGNSA. In DNA form, the CDR3 reads TGTGCCAGCGCAACAGGGGTTTCTACTGAAGCTTTCTTT. This sequence encodes CASATGVSTEAFF.

This clonotype was seen ten or more times. The chain couples TRBV3-1 to TRBJ2-7; 7 bases match TRBD2. Trimming at V came to 3 bases and at J to 2 bases, leaving 13 bases not matched to a gene. CDR3 length: 17 residues. CDR1 is LGHDT, CDR2 YNNKEL, per germline (reference sequence). The CDR3 DNA follows: TGTGCCAGCAGCCAGGGGGGGACTACCCGGGGCCCCTACGAGCAGTACTTC. It encodes CASSQGGTTRGPYEQYF.

The J gene is TRBJ1-1, the V gene TRBV6-5; 7 nucleotides line up with TRBD1. The V gene end was trimmed by 2 bases and the J gene end by 6 bases; junction bases not matched to a gene: 6. Germline V gene lookup returns CDR1 MNHEY and CDR2 SVGAGI. This CDR3 has 14 amino acids. CDR3 sequence: CASSYLTQGAEAFF. CDR3 DNA sequence: TGTGCCAGCAGTTACCTCACCCAGGGGGCTGAAGCTTTCTTT.

This clonotype was recorded a few times. The chain is built from TRBV2 and TRBJ2-3; tentatively, D is TRBD2 (7 bases). Per germline, CDR1 SNHLY and CDR2 FYNNEI. This CDR3 contains 14 residues. Trimming left V 8 bases short and J 0 bases short, with 12 bases between. Written as DNA, the CDR3 is TGTGCCAGCCTTGAGGGGGGGAGCACAGATACGCAGTATTTT. This gives the protein CASLEGGSTDTQYF.

This clonotype was counted a single time. One end of the junction fails to match germline, which may point to a read error. J is TRBJ2-5 and V is TRBV28, with D possibly TRBD2 on 6 matching bases. The CDR3 is made up of 15 amino acids. Germline lookup yields CDR1 MDHEN and CDR2 SYDVKM. The CDR3 here is CPSSSGQGGRETQYF. Here the CDR3 DNA reads TGTCCCAGCAGTTCGGGGCAGGGAGGAAGGGAGACCCAGTACTTC.

This clonotype showed up just a few times. The chain has TRBV29-1 and TRBJ2-5; no clear D gene. Trimming left V 4 bases short and J 7 bases short, with 7 bases between. Germline V gene lookup returns CDR1 SQVTM and CDR2 ANQGSEA. CDR3 length equals 10 residues. This CDR3 is CSVGFGTQYF. The CDR3 nucleotides read TGCAGCGTTGGGTTTGGGACCCAGTACTTC.

The V gene is TRBV7-2, the J gene TRBJ2-7; 8 bases match TRBD2. Trimming cost V 0 bases and J 4 bases; bases outside gene matches: 11. The CDR3 sequence is 17 residues long. Germline CDR1 reads SGHTA; CDR2 reads FQGNSA. CDR3 in DNA: TGTGCCAGCAGCTTAGCGCTCGGTAGCGGGGCCCCATACGAGCAGTACTTC. Translating it yields CASSLALGSGAPYEQYF.